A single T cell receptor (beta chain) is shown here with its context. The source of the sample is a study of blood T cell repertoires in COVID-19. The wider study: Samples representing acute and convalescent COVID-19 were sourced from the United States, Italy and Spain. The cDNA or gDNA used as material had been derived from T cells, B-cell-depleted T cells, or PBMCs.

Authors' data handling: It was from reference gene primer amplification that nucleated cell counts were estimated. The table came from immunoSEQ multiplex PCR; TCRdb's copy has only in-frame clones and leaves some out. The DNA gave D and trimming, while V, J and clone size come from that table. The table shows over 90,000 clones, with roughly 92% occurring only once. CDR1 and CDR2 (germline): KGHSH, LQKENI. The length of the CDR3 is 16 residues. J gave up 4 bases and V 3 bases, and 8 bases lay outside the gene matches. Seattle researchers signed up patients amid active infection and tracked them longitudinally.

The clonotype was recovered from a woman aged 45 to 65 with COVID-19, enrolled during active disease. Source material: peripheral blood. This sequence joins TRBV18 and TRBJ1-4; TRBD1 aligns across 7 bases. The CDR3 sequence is CASSPLTGTVNEKLFF. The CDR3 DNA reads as TGTGCCAGCTCACCTCTAACCGGGACAGTTAATGAAAAACTGTTTTTT. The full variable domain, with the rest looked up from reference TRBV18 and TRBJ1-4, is NAGVMQNPRHLVRRRGQEARLRCSPMKGHSHVYWYRQLPEEGLKFMVYLQKENIIDESGMPKERFSAEFPKEGPSILRIQQVVRGDSAAYFCASSPLTGTVNEKLFFGSGTQLSVL.